This T cell receptor beta chain was recovered during a study of Ad26.COV2.S vaccination and SARS-CoV-2 variants. Germline CDR1 and CDR2: SGHTS and YDEGEE. The CDR3 has 15 amino acids. The V end lost 0 bases, the J end lost 0 bases, and 9 bases lay between the germline ends. Study results and limitations: It was reported that spike-specific CD8+ and CD4+ T cell responses were substantially broad after vaccination.

Sequencing used immunoSEQ multiplex PCR; TCRdb keeps in-frame clones, though not all of them. Of about 180,000 clones detected, around 88% appear once; the ten largest clones hold 5.5% to 6%. As for this clone: What it binds is unknown.

The TCR originated in a human donor who had recovered from COVID-19. The sample in question was peripheral blood, obtained after recovery from COVID-19. This chain links TRBV5-8 with TRBJ2-5; perhaps TRBD1 as D (5 bases). Here the CDR3 reads CASSLGGAYQETQYF. For the CDR3, the DNA is TGTGCCAGCAGCTTGGGGGGCGCGTACCAAGAGACCCAGTACTTC.